Described below is a single TCR beta chain sequence and its context. The data are from a study of T cell changes during pregnancy in multiple sclerosis. Using immunoSEQ multiplex PCR, the repertoire was profiled, and TCRdb retains in-frame clones only, with some absent. The sample contains 38,000 or so clones, roughly 90% of which appear only once. Germline V gene sequence: CDR1 MNHNS, CDR2 SASEGT. V lost 6 bases, J lost 2 bases, and 10 bases lay in between. The CDR3 is 13 amino acids. This material consisted of CD4+ T cells from peripheral blood mononuclear cells, taken in the third trimester of pregnancy. This sequence joins TRBV6-1 and TRBJ2-5, with D perhaps matching TRBD2 (7 bases). The sequence was obtained from a female donor with multiple sclerosis, enrolled in a pregnancy study. The CDR3 region is CASRRGGQETQYF. In DNA form, the CDR3 reads TGTGCCAGCAGGAGGGGGGGGCAAGAGACCCAGTACTTC.